A single sample is the source of the 20 T cell receptor beta chains below, sequenced in a study of long-term antiretroviral therapy in people with HIV (dated by TCRdb to 2021 to 2024). The immunoSEQ hsTCRB v3.0 assay was used at survey level resolution to sequence the TRB variable region. The table comes from immuneACCESS by way of TCRdb, which keeps in-frame sequences with V and J called. Part of the clones is missing from these tables; in studies checked, under half for an unresolved V gene and the rest for unknown reasons. The table for this sample lists more than 6,000 clones; about three quarters of them were counted only once. The ten largest make up about a sixth of the sample. The starting material was unsorted PBMCs, obtained 0.5 years before starting antiretroviral therapy. The source is a man between 40 and 49 years old with HIV.

The chain has TRBV5-1 and TRBJ2-1; no firm D call. CDR3 length: 14 residues. The V gene lost 3 bases and the J gene lost 5 bases, with 12 bases spanning the gap. CDR1 SGHRS and CDR2 YFSETQ come from the germline V gene. CDR3 sequence reads: CASSSRAVNNEQFF. CDR3 DNA: TGCGCCAGCAGCTCCCGGGCCGTAAACAATGAGCAGTTCTTC.

This chain links TRBV11-3 with TRBJ1-1, with TRBD1 as a possible D gene (6 bases). The length of the CDR3 is 12 residues. V was clipped by 1 base and J by 11 bases, with 11 bases between them. Looked up from germline, CDR1 is SGHNT and CDR2 is YENEEA. The DNA for the CDR3 is TGTGCCAGCAGCTTAGGAGGGGGTGGCGCTTTCTTT. It encodes CASSLGGGGAFF.

The chain links TRBV15 to TRBJ1-1, with 7 bases aligning to TRBD1. Germline V gene data show CDR1 as LNHNV and CDR2 as YYDKDF (reference sequence). The junction had 2 bases not matched to a gene; V was cut back by 0 bases and J by 1 base. This CDR3 region has 15 residues. The CDR3 DNA reads TGTGCCACCAGCAGAGACAGGGGGGGGAACACTGAAGCTTTCTTT. Translated, it gives CATSRDRGGNTEAFF.

This clone came up once. The J gene is TRBJ1-1, the V gene TRBV10-3; 9 nucleotides line up with TRBD1. V lost 7 bases, J lost 4 bases, and 7 bases stayed unmatched. Germline V gives CDR1 ENHRY, CDR2 SYGVKD. The length of the CDR3 is 14 residues. CDR3 coding DNA: TGTGCCATCAATTCCGGGACAGGGATCACTGAAGCTTTCTTT. It codes for CAINSGTGITEAFF.

This clone came up a few times. The chain joins TRBV7-6 to TRBJ1-4, with unresolved D. Germline CDR1 reads SGHVS; CDR2 reads FNYEAQ. The CDR3 is made up of 14 amino acids. The V and J ends lost 2 bases and 7 bases respectively, with 11 bases between them. The CDR3 protein is CASSLSSGLEKLFF. CDR3 coding DNA: TGTGCCAGCAGCTTAAGTTCAGGTCTTGAAAAACTGTTTTTT.

The V gene is TRBV1, the J gene TRBJ1-5. TRBV1 has pseudogene status. CDR3 size: 13 residues. In DNA form, the CDR3 reads TGCACCCAAGAAGGGGAGACAGATCAGCCCCAGCATTTT. As protein: CTQEGETDQPQHF.

The CDR3 protein is CASSSRAKGGEKLFF. The CDR3 DNA is TGTGCCAGCAGCTCCAGGGCGAAGGGGGGTGAAAAACTGTTTTTT. The V call is TRBV5-6, the J call TRBJ1-4; D may be TRBD1 (6 bases). Germline assignment: CDR1 SGHDT and CDR2 YYEEEE. This CDR3 has 15 residues. V was pared by 3 bases and J by 7 bases, with 16 bases between.

V and J are TRBV11-1 and TRBJ2-7; a weak D match, TRBD1 (6 bases). Germline CDR1 SGHAT, CDR2 FQDESV (reference sequence). The CDR3 spans 15 residues. V was clipped by 4 bases and J by 5 bases, with 18 bases between them. This CDR3 is CASSYSARGDDEQYF. CDR3 bases: TGTGCCAGCAGCTATAGCGCCAGGGGCGACGACGAGCAGTACTTC.

The chain recombines TRBV19 with TRBJ1-5; no clear D gene. Trimming took off 3 bases at V and 6 bases at J, with 12 bases between the two ends. This CDR3 is built from 14 residues. From germline, CDR1 is LNHDA and CDR2 SQIVND (reference sequence). For the CDR3, the DNA is TGTGCCAGTAGTATCCCTGGATCTGGTCAGCCCCAGCATTTT. Its protein is CASSIPGSGQPQHF.

The chain has TRBV7-3 and TRBJ2-2; D not resolved. Between the trimmed V and J ends, which lost 2 bases and 1 base, there was a span of 5 bases. Germline CDR1 and CDR2: SGHTA and FQGTGA. The CDR3 is 14 amino acids. CDR3 sequence (DNA): TGTGCCAGCAGCTTAGGGCTGAACACCGGGGAGCTGTTTTTT. Protein: CASSLGLNTGELFF.

The CDR3 sequence is CASSRTDTQYF. As DNA, the CDR3 is TGTGCCAGCAGTCGCACAGATACGCAGTATTTT. This rearrangement joins TRBV6-1 to TRBJ2-3, with D unclear. The germline V gene has CDR1 MNHNS and CDR2 SASEGT. The CDR3 loop spans 11 amino acids. V lost 5 bases and J lost 1, with 1 base in between.

This chain joins TRBV7-7 and TRBJ2-7; D is perhaps TRBD2 (5 bases). CDR1 and CDR2 (germline): SSHAT, FNYEAQ (reference sequence). The CDR3 runs 18 residues. V lost 3 bases and J lost 0, with 21 bases in between. DNA for the CDR3: TGTGCCAGCAGCTTGGCCCTCTTTGAGGAAGAGGGCTCCTACGAGCAGTACTTC. It yields the protein CASSLALFEEEGSYEQYF.

The chain uses TRBV7-7 and TRBJ1-4; a weak D match, TRBD1 (5 bases). CDR3 length: 16 amino acids. V shed 4 bases and J shed 0 bases, with 12 bases lying between them. The V gene's germline CDR1 is SSHAT and CDR2 FNYEAQ (reference sequence). The CDR3 bases are TGTGCCAGCAGCTCCAATCAGGGCGCAACTAATGAAAAACTGTTTTTT. Its protein product is CASSSNQGATNEKLFF.

This clone showed up just a few times. The CDR3 DNA is TGTGCCATCAGTAACCTGGAAGGCACTGAAGCTTTCTTT. Translating gives CAISNLEGTEAFF. This chain joins TRBV10-3 and TRBJ1-1; D remains unclear. Germline values: CDR1 ENHRY, CDR2 SYGVKD. The CDR3 is made up of 13 amino acids. V was pared by 5 bases and J by 4 bases, with 11 bases between.

By share, this clone ranks as large. This chain connects TRBV9 to TRBJ1-1; TRBD1 aligns across 8 bases. The germline CDR1 and CDR2 sequences are SGDLS and YYNGEE. V gave up 10 bases and J gave up 3 bases; unmatched junction bases: 14. This CDR3 contains 15 residues. The CDR3 spells CAYRSRQGLYTEAFF. As DNA, the CDR3 is TGTGCCTACCGATCGAGACAGGGGCTTTACACTGAAGCTTTCTTT. The entire variable domain, with the rest obtained from reference TRBV9 and TRBJ1-1, is as follows: DSGVTQTPKHLITATGQRVTLRCSPRSGDLSVYWYQQSLDQGLQFLIQYYNGEERAKGNILERFSAQQFPDLHSELNLSSLELGDSALYFCAYRSRQGLYTEAFFGQGTRLTVV.

This rearrangement joins TRBV4-3 to TRBJ2-7; TRBD1 is a possible D gene (6 bases). Germline CDR1 LGHNA, CDR2 YSLEER. Trimming removed 4 bases at V and 0 bases at J, with 19 bases between. CDR3 length: 17 residues. The CDR3 reads CASSPQRGNPDSYEQYF. CDR3 DNA: TGCGCCAGCAGCCCTCAGAGGGGGAACCCCGACTCCTACGAGCAGTACTTC.

The chain carries TRBV9 and TRBJ2-7; 15 positions agree with TRBD2. From germline, CDR1 is SGDLS and CDR2 YYNGEE. The V gene end was trimmed by 2 bases and the J gene end by 7 bases; junction bases not matched to a gene: 7. The CDR3 is 16 residues long. The CDR3 spells CASSVGTSGGLGEQYF. CDR3 DNA sequence: TGTGCCAGCAGCGTGGGGACTAGCGGGGGGTTGGGGGAGCAGTACTTC.

The chain has TRBV5-1 and TRBJ2-2; D tentatively reads TRBD1 or TRBD2 (5 bases each). Trimming removed 0 bases at V and 4 bases at J, with 10 bases between. CDR3 size: 15 residues. Germline V gene lookup returns CDR1 SGHRS and CDR2 YFSETQ. The CDR3 spells CASSLGQGVTGELFF. The CDR3 coding sequence is TGCGCCAGCAGCTTGGGGCAGGGAGTCACCGGGGAGCTGTTTTTT.

The V and J genes are TRBV2 and TRBJ2-3; D gene uncertain. The CDR3 is 14 amino acids. Deletions cut 4 bases from V and 1 base from J, with 9 bases between. The germline gives CDR1 SNHLY, CDR2 FYNNEI. CDR3 coding DNA: TGTGCCAGCAGTGGACCTCGGGGCACAGATACGCAGTATTTT. As protein: CASSGPRGTDTQYF.

The chain carries TRBV5-1 and TRBJ1-3; 12 bases line up with TRBD1. The germline gives CDR1 SGHRS, CDR2 YFSETQ. The CDR3 consists of 16 residues. With V trimmed by 3 bases and J by 2 bases, 3 bases remained unmatched. The CDR3 region has the DNA TGCGCCAGCAGCTCGTGGGACAGGGGGCCTGGAAACACCATATATTTT. Translating it yields CASSSWDRGPGNTIYF.